A selection of T cell receptor beta chains follows, all from one sample in a study of blood T cell repertoires in COVID-19. Data came from immunoSEQ multiplex PCR; TCRdb stores just in-frame clones and leaves some out. This sample has 150,000 or so clones, with around 79% found just once. Sequencing was carried out using peripheral blood. These receptors were obtained from a woman aged 65 to 85 with COVID-19, enrolled during active disease. Each CDR3 is given with its conserved first and last residue. A D gene is named only where the DNA matches it firmly. For some rows the clone size is stated as once, few or many, or as a class when expanded; others skip it.

j_call | v_call | d_call | clone_size | cdr3_nt | cdr3_aa
TRBJ2-2 | TRBV7-7 | - | - | TGTGCCAGCAGCCCACAGGGAAATGGGGAGCTGTTTTTT | CASSPQGNGELFF
TRBJ2-7 | TRBV9 | TRBD1 | - | TGTGCCAGCAGCGTAGCCCCGGGACAGGGATACGAGCAGTACTTC | CASSVAPGQGYEQYF
TRBJ1-2 | TRBV27 | TRBD1 | - | TGTGCCAGCAGTTTAGGAGCGACAGGGGTATATGGCTACACCTTC | CASSLGATGVYGYTF
TRBJ1-2 | TRBV5-5 | - | - | TGTGCCAGCAGCTTGGGAGGGAGCGGAGGTAACTATGGCTACACCTTC | CASSLGGSGGNYGYTF
TRBJ1-3 | TRBV2 | - | - | TGTGCCAGCCTAGCAGTGGACTCTGGAAACACCATATATTTT | CASLAVDSGNTIYF
TRBJ2-7 | TRBV7-6 | TRBD1 | - | TGTGCCAGCAGCTTAAAGTTATTAGGGGGTGACAGGGACAGCTCCTACGAGCAGTACTTC | CASSLKLLGGDRDSSYEQYF
TRBJ1-3 | TRBV10-3 | - | many | TGTGCCATCAGTGCACTGGACAGTTCAGGAAACACCATATATTTT | CAISALDSSGNTIYF
TRBJ1-6 | TRBV15 | - | - | TGTGCCACCAGCCTCGGGGGGGGTAATTCACCCCTCCACTTT | CATSLGGGNSPLHF
TRBJ1-1 | TRBV6-5 | TRBD1 | - | TGTGCCAGCAGTCGCCGGACAGGGAACACTGAAGCTTTCTTT | CASSRRTGNTEAFF
TRBJ2-7 | TRBV2 | TRBD1 | once | TGTGCCAGCAGTGAAGGTCCCGGGACAGGGGCCTACGAGCAGTACTTC | CASSEGPGTGAYEQYF
TRBJ1-4 | TRBV19 | - | - | TGTGCCAGTAGGCAACAGGGAGCGAATGAAAAACTGTTTTTT | CASRQQGANEKLFF
TRBJ2-1 | TRBV5-6 | TRBD1 | - | TGTGCCAGCAGCTTACTGGGACAGGCGACCTCCTACAATGAGCAGTTCTTC | CASSLLGQATSYNEQFF
TRBJ2-3 | TRBV9 | TRBD2 | - | TGTGCCAGCAGCGTAACGCATGCGGGGGGAACAGATACGCAGTATTTT | CASSVTHAGGTDTQYF
TRBJ1-2 | TRBV20-1 | - | - | TGCAGTGCTAGTCCGGGGGTCGGTGGCTACACCTTC | CSASPGVGGYTF
TRBJ2-2 | TRBV24-1 | - | few | TGTGCCACCAGTGATGGAGGGATCACCGGGGAGCTGTTTTTT | CATSDGGITGELFF
TRBJ1-2 | TRBV25-1 | TRBD1 | - | TGTGCCAGCAGTGAACCCACAGGGGCTAGAGGGTATGGCTACACCTTC | CASSEPTGARGYGYTF
TRBJ2-7 | TRBV29-1 | - | - | TGCAGCGCCCAAACAGGGCTCTGGCCCTACGAGCAGTACTTC | CSAQTGLWPYEQYF
TRBJ1-2 | TRBV3-1/TRBV3-2 | - | - | TGTGCCAGCAGCCAAGTAGCGGACAACGATGGCTACACCTTC | CASSQVADNDGYTF
TRBJ1-1 | TRBV5-1 | - | - | TGCGCCAGTTCACAGGGACGGAGCACTGAAGCTTTCTTT | CASSQGRSTEAFF
TRBJ2-3 | TRBV30 | TRBD1 | - | TGTGCCTGGAATCCGGGGACAGGGAGCACAGATACGCAGTATTTT | CAWNPGTGSTDTQYF
TRBJ2-2 | TRBV5-5 | - | once | TGTGCCAGCAGTTTCGTCCCCACCGGGGAGCTGTTTTTT | CASSFVPTGELFF
TRBJ2-5 | TRBV7-6 | - | once | TGTGCCAGCAGCTCCCTCAACGAGAAAGAGACCCAGTACTTC | CASSSLNEKETQYF
TRBJ1-4 | TRBV9 | - | few | TGTGCCAGCAACCATTTACAGGGTCTCGAGACCTCTAATGAAAAACTGTTTTTT | CASNHLQGLETSNEKLFF
TRBJ2-5 | TRBV19 | TRBD1 | few | TGTGCCAGTAGTAACAGGGGCCAAGAGACCCAGTACTTC | CASSNRGQETQYF
TRBJ1-1 | TRBV25-1 | TRBD1 | - | TGTGCCAGCAGGGACAGGGTGGGCACTGAAGCTTTCTTT | CASRDRVGTEAFF
TRBJ2-7 | TRBV3-1/TRBV3-2 | - | - | TGTGCCAGCAGCCAGGCTTCAGCCGGGGACGAGCAGTACTTC | CASSQASAGDEQYF
TRBJ1-6 | TRBV28 | TRBD1 | - | TGTGCCACCACCGGGGACAGGGGTTCACCCCTCCACTTT | CATTGDRGSPLHF
TRBJ2-7 | TRBV5-1 | TRBD2 | - | TGCGCCAGCAGCTCTTGGACTAGCGGGGGGCTAGGAGAGCAGTACTTC | CASSSWTSGGLGEQYF
TRBJ2-1 | TRBV9 | - | - | TGTGCCAGCAGCCGACAGCAGGGGAACAATGAGCAGTTCTTC | CASSRQQGNNEQFF
TRBJ2-3 | TRBV11-2 | - | - | TGTGCCAGCAGCCCGCCGGGACTTGGGCGGGATACGCAGTATTTT | CASSPPGLGRDTQYF
TRBJ1-5 | TRBV3-1/TRBV3-2 | - | - | TGTGCCAGCAGCCAAGCGGGTAGCAATCAGCCCCAGCATTTT | CASSQAGSNQPQHF
TRBJ2-7 | TRBV5-1 | TRBD1 | once | TGCGCCAGCAGCCCGGGGGGACAGGGGGCAATGGAGCAGTACTTC | CASSPGGQGAMEQYF
TRBJ2-7 | TRBV6-2/TRBV6-3 | - | - | TGTGCCAGCAGCCCAACAGGGAGCTCCTACGAGCAGTACTTC | CASSPTGSSYEQYF
TRBJ2-7 | TRBV5-1 | TRBD1 | - | TGCGCCAGCAGCTTGGAAGGGACAGGGGCAAGGGAGCAGTACTTC | CASSLEGTGAREQYF
TRBJ1-3 | TRBV11-2 | - | - | TGTGCCAGCAGAGACTTGACAGGCTCTGGAAACACCATATATTTT | CASRDLTGSGNTIYF
TRBJ2-7 | TRBV10-3 | TRBD1 | - | TGTGCCATCAGTGGATTCGGGACAGGGGAACACGAGCAGTACTTC | CAISGFGTGEHEQYF
TRBJ2-3 | TRBV5-1 | - | few | TGCGCCAGCGGGCTAGGAGGAGGGAACACAGATACGCAGTATTTT | CASGLGGGNTDTQYF
TRBJ2-3 | TRBV7-2 | TRBD1 | - | TGTGCCAGCAGCTTAGACAGGGGAGGCACAGATACGCAGTATTTT | CASSLDRGGTDTQYF
TRBJ2-2 | TRBV6-4 | - | - | TGTGCCAGCAGTGACGATATAGGAGCCGGGGAGCTGTTTTTT | CASSDDIGAGELFF
TRBJ2-7 | TRBV29-1 | - | once | TGCAGCGGCGGAGGGGGCGGCGAGCAGTACTTC | CSGGGGGEQYF
TRBJ1-2 | TRBV5-4 | TRBD1 | once | TGTGCCAGCAGCTGGACAGGGGGGGAGTTCGGCGGCTACACCTTC | CASSWTGGEFGGYTF
TRBJ2-7 | TRBV29-1 | - | - | TGCAGCGTTGTTGGGGGCTCCACCTACGAGCAGTACTTC | CSVVGGSTYEQYF
TRBJ2-6 | TRBV10-1 | - | many | TGCGCCAGCAGTGAGTCTTCAAGGAGACCCTCTGGGGCCAACGTCCTGACTTTC | CASSESSRRPSGANVLTF
TRBJ1-1 | TRBV5-1 | TRBD1 | - | TGCGCCAGCAGCTTGGCACAGGGGGGTCGGCCCACTGAAGCTTTCTTT | CASSLAQGGRPTEAFF
TRBJ1-3 | TRBV30 | - | - | TGTGCCTGGAGAGAAGGAGGCAACATTGGAAACACCATATATTTT | CAWREGGNIGNTIYF
TRBJ1-1 | TRBV18 | TRBD1 | - | TGTGCCAGCTCACCGAGTATGACAGGGGGCACTGAAGCTTTCTTT | CASSPSMTGGTEAFF
TRBJ2-7 | TRBV10-2 | - | few | TGCGCCAGCGGTGGGGGCAGCTACGAGCAGTACTTC | CASGGGSYEQYF
TRBJ1-6 | TRBV19 | - | - | TGTGCCAGTAGTCCCCAGGGATATAGTACCCTCCACTTT | CASSPQGYSTLHF
TRBJ1-1 | TRBV30 | - | - | TGTGCCTGGAGTGTATCTGGGGGGATTAACACTGAAGCTTTCTTT | CAWSVSGGINTEAFF
TRBJ1-1 | TRBV3-1/TRBV3-2 | - | - | TGTGCCAGCAGCCAAGGGCAGACAAACACTGAAGCTTTCTTT | CASSQGQTNTEAFF
TRBJ2-3 | TRBV21-1 | - | - | TGTGCCAGCAGCAAGTCCGGGTGGGGCAGGGAAGGTGCCACAGATACGCAGTATTTT | CASSKSGWGREGATDTQYF